What follows are 25 T cell receptor beta chains derived from one specimen sequenced in a study of blood T cell repertoires in COVID-19. Sequencing was performed with immunoSEQ multiplex PCR; in TCRdb, only in-frame clones are kept and a portion is missing. The sample holds 40,000 to 50,000 clones, about 81% seen once. Sequenced input: peripheral blood. The receptors come from a middle-aged man with active or convalescent COVID-19.

The chain links TRBV19 to TRBJ1-5; D ambiguous. Trimming shortened V by 3 bases and J by 3 bases, and 3 bases separated the two germline ends. CDR1 is LNHDA and CDR2 is SQIVND in the germline V gene (reference sequence). The CDR3 length is 12 residues. For the CDR3, the DNA is TGTGCCAGTAGTATCTTCAATCAGCCCCAGCATTTT. Its protein product is CASSIFNQPQHF.

This clone was found once. The genes are TRBV5-6 and TRBJ2-2; D is uncertain. V was cut by 4 bases and J by 0 bases, with 10 bases left in between. This CDR3 has 15 amino acids. From germline, CDR1 is SGHDT and CDR2 YYEEEE. This chain's CDR3 is CASSPGPANTGELFF. The CDR3 DNA reads as TGTGCCAGCAGCCCTGGGCCCGCGAACACCGGGGAGCTGTTTTTT. Drawing the rest from reference TRBV5-6 and TRBJ2-2, the complete variable domain is DAGVTQSPTHLIKTRGQQVTLRCSPKSGHDTVSWYQQALGQGPQFIFQYYEEEERQRGNFPDRFSGHQFPNYSSELNVNALLLGDSALYLCASSPGPANTGELFFGEGSRLTVL.

This chain joins TRBV2 and TRBJ1-2; TRBD1 agrees at 10 bases. The CDR3 loop spans 15 amino acids. Per the germline V gene, CDR1 is SNHLY and CDR2 is FYNNEI. Trimming took 5 bases from V and 0 from J; bases not matched to a gene: 3. The CDR3 loop is CASSQGQGANYGYTF. In DNA form, the CDR3 reads TGTGCCAGCAGTCAAGGACAGGGGGCTAACTATGGCTACACCTTC.

The chain links TRBV5-4 to TRBJ1-2, with D maybe TRBD1 (5 bases). Germline lookup yields CDR1 SGHNT and CDR2 YYREEE (reference sequence). This CDR3 contains 14 residues. V lost 5 bases to trimming and J lost 11 bases, with 22 bases between them. This CDR3 is CASRPVDTAVGYTF. The CDR3 nucleotides are TGTGCCAGCAGACCGGTGGACACGGCTGTTGGATACACCTTC.

The rearrangement joins TRBV2 to TRBJ2-3; 8 bases line up with TRBD2. V shed 4 bases, J shed 4 bases, and the junction held 4 bases outside the gene matches. CDR1 is SNHLY and CDR2 is FYNNEI in the germline V gene. The CDR3 has 14 residues. This CDR3 is CASSGREGSDTQYF. The DNA for the CDR3 is TGTGCCAGCAGTGGCCGGGAGGGATCAGATACGCAGTATTTT.

The V call is TRBV5-1, the J call TRBJ2-1; 7 bases map to TRBD1. Trimming cost V 4 bases and J 0 bases; bases outside gene matches: 1. The CDR3 is 14 residues long. From germline, CDR1 is SGHRS and CDR2 YFSETQ. DNA of the CDR3: TGCGCCAGCAGCCGGGACAGCTCCTACAATGAGCAGTTCTTC. Translation: CASSRDSSYNEQFF.

This chain joins TRBV23-1 and TRBJ1-2, with unresolved D. TRBV23-1 counts as an open reading frame of uncertain function. This CDR3 contains 13 residues. The V end was cut by 2 bases, the J end by 6 bases, with 10 bases between. The CDR3 sequence is CASSQPGTDGYTF. DNA of the CDR3: TGCGCCAGCAGTCAACCCGGAACAGATGGCTACACCTTC.

This chain connects TRBV6-1 to TRBJ1-2; the D is unclear. Germline values: CDR1 MNHNS, CDR2 SASEGT. The CDR3 loop spans 10 amino acids. The V end lost 3 bases, the J end lost 8 bases, and 4 bases lay between the germline ends. The CDR3 sequence: CASSDLGYTF. CDR3 in DNA: TGTGCCAGCAGTGATCTAGGCTACACCTTC.

V usage is TRBV29-1 and J usage is TRBJ2-2, with 10 bases matching TRBD1. V was pared by 3 bases and J by 4 bases, with 8 bases of the junction left unmatched. The CDR3 covers 16 residues. Germline V gene data show CDR1 as SQVTM and CDR2 as ANQGSEA. CDR3 DNA: TGCAGCGTTGACATTCTGGGACAGGGGAGCACCGGGGAGCTGTTTTTT. Its translation is CSVDILGQGSTGELFF.

The chain combines TRBV11-2 with TRBJ2-1; D is unresolved. Germline CDR1 is SGHAT and CDR2 is FQNNGV. V was pared by 5 bases and J by 12 bases, with 14 bases between. The CDR3 has 12 residues. In DNA, the CDR3 is TGTGCCAGCAGCGAAGCGAATTTCGGGCAGTTCTTC. It translates to CASSEANFGQFF.

V is TRBV28 and J is TRBJ2-2; TRBD1 agrees at 7 bases. Germline CDR1 reads MDHEN; CDR2 reads SYDVKM. The trim removed 4 bases at V and 2 bases at J, leaving 1 base unmatched. CDR3 length: 14 residues. CDR3 residues: CASSWDSNTGELFF. CDR3 in DNA: TGTGCCAGCAGTTGGGACAGCAACACCGGGGAGCTGTTTTTT.

In its sample, this clone was seen once. The chain employs TRBV6-2 or TRBV6-3 and TRBJ1-6, with 8 bases fitting TRBD1. Germline V gives CDR1 MNHEY, CDR2 SVGEGT. The CDR3 length is 15 residues. Trimming at V came to 6 bases and at J to 12 bases, leaving 13 bases not matched to a gene. The CDR3 reads CASSPGGAGRRPLHF. CDR3 bases: TGTGCCAGCAGCCCAGGGGGCGCCGGAAGAAGACCCCTCCACTTT.

The chain links TRBV6-5 to TRBJ2-7; the match to TRBD1 covers 9 bases. Germline CDR1 is MNHEY and CDR2 is SVGAGI. V lost 4 bases and J lost 7; bases outside the gene matches: 5. This CDR3 has 13 residues. The CDR3: CASSSQGAREQYF. The DNA for the CDR3 is TGTGCCAGCAGTTCACAGGGGGCTCGGGAGCAGTACTTC.

V gene TRBV6-5 combines with J gene TRBJ2-7; D remains ambiguous. The CDR3 runs 12 residues. CDR1 and CDR2 (germline): MNHEY, SVGAGI. The ends were cut back, 8 bases at V and 0 bases at J, with 8 bases in the middle. The CDR3 reads CASGPTSYEQYF. The CDR3 DNA is TGTGCCAGCGGCCCAACCTCCTACGAGCAGTACTTC.

V and J are TRBV4-1 and TRBJ2-7; D possibly corresponds to TRBD2 (7 bases). This CDR3 is 14 amino acids long. Germline lookup yields CDR1 MGHRA and CDR2 YSYEKL. V was clipped by 0 bases and J by 6 bases, with 12 bases between them. CDR3 in amino acids: CASSQEAGEGEQYF. The DNA of the CDR3 is TGCGCCAGCAGCCAAGAGGCAGGGGAGGGCGAGCAGTACTTC.

The chain recombines TRBV7-9 with TRBJ1-6, with 8 bases that match TRBD1. J gave up 6 bases and V 4 bases, and 2 bases lay outside the gene matches. Germline V gene lookup returns CDR1 SEHNR and CDR2 FQNEAQ (reference sequence). The CDR3 sequence is 14 residues long. CDR3 nucleotide sequence: TGTGCCAGCAGCTACGGACAGGGTAATTCACCCCTCCACTTT. Its protein is CASSYGQGNSPLHF.

The chain joins TRBV19 to TRBJ1-5; no clear D gene. The CDR3 spans 15 residues. CDR1 is LNHDA, CDR2 SQIVND, per germline (reference sequence). V was clipped by 5 bases and J by 4 bases, with 15 bases between them. The CDR3 nucleotides read TGTGCCAGTAGTCCCATCCCCCAGGAAAATCAGCCCCAGCATTTT. Translated, it gives CASSPIPQENQPQHF.

This sequence joins TRBV29-1 and TRBJ1-5; 8 bases line up with TRBD1. The CDR3 sequence is 13 residues long. V lost 7 bases, J lost 3 bases, and 5 bases stayed unmatched. Germline V lookup: CDR1 SQVTM, CDR2 ANQGSEA. CDR3 region: CSAGTGTNQPQHF. In DNA, the CDR3 is TGCAGCGCCGGGACAGGCACCAATCAGCCCCAGCATTTT. Complete variable domain (other parts from reference TRBV29-1 and TRBJ1-5): SAVISQKPSRDICQRGTSLTIQCQVDSQVTMMFWYRQQPGQSLTLIATANQGSEATYESGFVIDKFPISRPNLTFSTLTVSNMSPEDSSIYLCSAGTGTNQPQHFGDGTRLSIL.

CDR3 sequence reads: CASSLGRETEAFF. CDR3 sequence (DNA): TGTGCCAGCAGCTTGGGGCGGGAGACTGAAGCTTTCTTT. The chain is built from TRBV3-1 (or the pseudogene TRBV3-2) and TRBJ1-1; D perhaps matches TRBD1 (5 bases). V shed 5 bases and J shed 5 bases, with 12 bases lying between them. CDR3 length: 13 amino acids. Germline assignment: CDR1 LGHDT and CDR2 YNNKEL (reference sequence).

The count of this clone is one. This sequence joins TRBV18 and TRBJ2-2, with a tentative D call TRBD1 (5 bases). Germline CDR1 and CDR2: KGHSH and LQKENI. The CDR3 contains 15 residues. Trimming pared 3 bases from V and 0 bases from J, leaving 8 bases between. The CDR3 DNA reads TGTGCCAGCTCACCTTTACAGGCGAACACCGGGGAGCTGTTTTTT. It codes for CASSPLQANTGELFF.

This chain links TRBV5-4 with TRBJ2-2, with D tentatively TRBD1 (6 bases). Germline V lookup: CDR1 SGHNT, CDR2 YYREEE (reference sequence). The CDR3 extends over 17 amino acids. Trimming shortened V by 1 base and J by 6 bases, and 19 bases separated the two germline ends. The CDR3 is CASSLRGRGQVAGELFF. The CDR3, as DNA: TGTGCCAGCAGCTTGAGGGGCAGGGGTCAAGTTGCCGGGGAGCTGTTTTTT.

At least ten counts were recorded for this clone. The chain couples TRBV11-2 to TRBJ2-3, with TRBD1 matching over 10 bases. CDR3 length equals 17 residues. Germline assignment: CDR1 SGHAT and CDR2 FQNNGV. Germline trimming cut 5 bases from V and 2 bases from J; bases unmatched to any gene: 10. CDR3 nucleotide sequence: TGTGCCAGCAGCCCAATAGGGACAGGGGATCCCACAGATACGCAGTATTTT. Amino acid sequence: CASSPIGTGDPTDTQYF. Complete variable domain (other parts from reference TRBV11-2 and TRBJ2-3): EAGVAQSPRYKIIEKRQSVAFWCNPISGHATLYWYQQILGQGPKLLIQFQNNGVVDDSQLPKDRFSAERLKGVDSTLKIQPAKLEDSAVYLCASSPIGTGDPTDTQYFGPGTRLTVL.

This chain links TRBV3-1 (or the pseudogene TRBV3-2) with TRBJ1-2; D gene uncertain. This CDR3 region has 14 residues. The V gene's germline CDR1 is LGHDT and CDR2 YNNKEL (reference sequence). Between the trimmed V and J ends, which lost 2 bases and 3 bases, there was a span of 10 bases. CDR3 amino acids: CASSQNEAYYGYTF. CDR3 sequence (DNA): TGTGCCAGCAGCCAAAACGAGGCATACTATGGCTACACCTTC.

This chain connects TRBV2 to TRBJ2-7; the match to TRBD1 covers 9 bases. The CDR3 spans 14 residues. Germline CDR1 SNHLY, CDR2 FYNNEI. V lost 6 bases and J lost 0; bases outside the gene matches: 3. CDR3 sequence reads: CASRTGQGSYEQYF. CDR3 sequence (DNA): TGTGCCAGCAGAACGGGACAGGGCTCCTACGAGCAGTACTTC. The full variable domain, in which reference TRBV2 and TRBJ2-7 provide the parts outside the CDR3, is EPEVTQTPSHQVTQMGQEVILRCVPISNHLYFYWYRQILGQKVEFLVSFYNNEISEKSEIFDDQFSVERPDGSNFTLKIRSTKLEDSAMYFCASRTGQGSYEQYFGPGTRLTVT.

This sequence joins TRBV18 and TRBJ1-1, with TRBD1 identical over 9 bases. Germline CDR1 KGHSH, CDR2 LQKENI. The CDR3 is 14 residues long. The junction had 5 bases not matched to a gene; V was cut back by 4 bases and J by 5 bases. The CDR3 is CASSRDREYTEAFF. The CDR3 nucleotides are TGTGCCAGCTCACGGGACAGGGAGTATACTGAAGCTTTCTTT. Full variable domain (remainder filled in from reference TRBV18 and TRBJ1-1): NAGVMQNPRHLVRRRGQEARLRCSPMKGHSHVYWYRQLPEEGLKFMVYLQKENIIDESGMPKERFSAEFPKEGPSILRIQQVVRGDSAAYFCASSRDREYTEAFFGQGTRLTVV.